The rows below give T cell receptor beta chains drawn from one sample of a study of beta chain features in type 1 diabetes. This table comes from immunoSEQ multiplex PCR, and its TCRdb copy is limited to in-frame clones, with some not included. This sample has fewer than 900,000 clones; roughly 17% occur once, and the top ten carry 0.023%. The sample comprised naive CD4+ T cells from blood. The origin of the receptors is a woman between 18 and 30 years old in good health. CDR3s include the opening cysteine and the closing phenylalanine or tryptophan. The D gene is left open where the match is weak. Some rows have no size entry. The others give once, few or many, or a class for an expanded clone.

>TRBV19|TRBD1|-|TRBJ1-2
CASSKGGGADYGYTF
TGTGCCAGTAGTAAAGGAGGGGGCGCGGACTATGGCTACACCTTC
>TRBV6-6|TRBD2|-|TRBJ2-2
CASSTTSGASGELFF
TGTGCCAGCAGTACGACTAGCGGGGCGTCCGGGGAGCTGTTTTTT
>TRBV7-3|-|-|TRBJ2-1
CASSSQPTNNEQFF
TGTGCCAGCAGCTCCCAACCCACCAACAATGAGCAGTTCTTC
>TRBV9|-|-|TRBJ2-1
CASSVADEQFF
TGTGCCAGCAGCGTAGCGGATGAGCAGTTCTTC
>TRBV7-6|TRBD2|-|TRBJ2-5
CASSLGTSVETQYF
TGTGCCAGCAGCTTAGGGACTAGCGTAGAGACCCAGTACTTC
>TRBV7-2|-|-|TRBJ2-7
CASSLYRADEQYF
TGTGCCAGCAGCCTTTACAGGGCGGACGAGCAGTACTTC
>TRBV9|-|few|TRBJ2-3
CASSPTTDTQYF
TGTGCCAGCAGCCCGACTACAGATACGCAGTATTTT
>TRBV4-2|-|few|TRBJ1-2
CASSQAQGRGYTF
TGTGCCAGCAGCCAAGCCCAGGGCAGAGGCTACACCTTC
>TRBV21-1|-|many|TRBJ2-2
CASSKQQGGELFF
TGTGCCAGCAGCAAACAGCAGGGCGGGGAGCTGTTTTTT
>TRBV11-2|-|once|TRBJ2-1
CASSLGFFRHNEQFF
TGTGCCAGCAGCTTAGGATTTTTTCGACACAATGAGCAGTTCTTC
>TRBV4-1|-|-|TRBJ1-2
CASSRPGMYYGYTF
TGCGCCAGCAGCCGCCCGGGAATGTATTATGGCTACACCTTC
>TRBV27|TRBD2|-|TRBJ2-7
CASSDGTTAFYEQYF
TGTGCCAGCAGCGATGGGACTACCGCATTCTACGAGCAGTACTTC
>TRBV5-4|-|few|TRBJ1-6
CAGGYVKGPSPLHF
TGTGCCGGAGGATATGTAAAGGGGCCATCACCCCTCCACTTT